These T cell receptor beta chains were read from a single sample in a study of Ad26.COV2.S vaccination and SARS-CoV-2 variants. The repertoire was sequenced with immunoSEQ multiplex PCR; TCRdb's copy has only in-frame clones and lacks some. This sample has around 450,000 clones, with roughly 88% found just once. The sequences come from peripheral blood, collected in a trial of Ad26.COV2.S vaccine versus placebo. The receptors were gathered from a person aged 18 to 59 who received the Ad26.COV2.S COVID-19 vaccine or a placebo. Both conserved end residues are part of each CDR3. The order of the fields is V gene, clone size, D gene, J gene, CDR3 DNA, CDR3 protein. The D gene is left open where the match is weak. Part of the rows lack a size; the others show once, few, many or a class for expanded clones.

>TRBV28|-|-|TRBJ2-6
TGTGCCAGCAGCCAACAGGGAGCTGGGGCCAACGTCCTGACTTTC
CASSQQGAGANVLTF
>TRBV24-1|-|-|TRBJ1-5
TGTGCCACCACCCAAGGGGGAGATCAGCCCCAGCATTTT
CATTQGGDQPQHF
>TRBV7-6|few|TRBD1|TRBJ2-7
TGTGCCAGCAGCTTAGGTTGGACAGGGATTTACGAGCAGTACTTC
CASSLGWTGIYEQYF
>TRBV6-2/TRBV6-3|-|-|TRBJ2-7
TGTGCCAGCAGTTACTCAACTCCGGACAGTACCTACGAGCAGTACTTC
CASSYSTPDSTYEQYF
>TRBV6-5|-|-|TRBJ1-4
TGTGCCAGCGCCCGATTAGGGGCTAATGAAAAACTGTTTTTT
CASARLGANEKLFF
>TRBV27|-|-|TRBJ2-1
TGTGCCAGCAGTACCGCTAGGGGCAATGAGCAGTTCTTC
CASSTARGNEQFF
>TRBV24-1|-|-|TRBJ1-2
TGTGCCACCAGTGACCCTGGACAGTACGGCGGCTACACCTTC
CATSDPGQYGGYTF
>TRBV11-3|-|-|TRBJ2-3
TGTGCCAGCAGCTTAGACGCCAGGAACACAGATACGCAGTATTTT
CASSLDARNTDTQYF
>TRBV5-4|-|TRBD2|TRBJ2-3
TGTGCCAGCAGCTTTGAGTCGCTAGCGGGAGGGTTTAGCACAGATACGCAGTATTTT
CASSFESLAGGFSTDTQYF
>TRBV7-3|-|TRBD2|TRBJ2-1
TGTGCCAGCAGCCTCATCCCGGGGGGGCGAAATGAGCAGTTCTTC
CASSLIPGGRNEQFF
>TRBV28|-|TRBD2|TRBJ2-3
TGTGCCAGCCCATCGGGGGGGCCGCACCCCCCCACAGATACGCAGTATTTT
CASPSGGPHPPTDTQYF
>TRBV28|-|TRBD1|TRBJ2-5
TGTGCCAGCAGTTTCGGACAGGCCCTTGGGGAGACCCAGTACTTC
CASSFGQALGETQYF
>TRBV5-6|-|-|TRBJ2-4
TGTGCCAGCAGCTTGTGGCGGGCCAAAAACATTCAGTACTTC
CASSLWRAKNIQYF
>TRBV3-1/TRBV3-2|-|-|TRBJ2-4
TGTGCCAGCAGCCAAGATCGGTTTAGCGGTCTAGCCAAAAACATTCAGTACTTC
CASSQDRFSGLAKNIQYF
>TRBV3-1/TRBV3-2|-|TRBD2|TRBJ2-7
TGTGCCAGCAGCCCCCCAGGGACTAGCGTAAACGAGCAGTACTTC
CASSPPGTSVNEQYF
>TRBV6-5|few|-|TRBJ1-6
TGTGCCAGCAGTTTGACCGCCTCCCTCCACTTT
CASSLTASLHF
>TRBV27|-|-|TRBJ2-7
TGTGCCAGCAGTCGCACCCCTCTAATACGCGAGCAGTACTTC
CASSRTPLIREQYF
>TRBV25-1|-|TRBD2|TRBJ2-7
TGTGCCAGCAGTCCCCTAGGACTAGGGTGGGGAGAGCAGTACTTC
CASSPLGLGWGEQYF
>TRBV11-2|-|-|TRBJ2-7
TGTGCCAGCAGCTTCGGGACTTCCACCTACGAGCAGTACTTC
CASSFGTSTYEQYF
>TRBV28|once|-|TRBJ1-2
TGTGCCAGCAGTCCCCAGGCAGTAAACTATGGCTACACCTTC
CASSPQAVNYGYTF
>TRBV6-5|-|TRBD1|TRBJ1-2
TGTGCCAGCAGTCCAGGGGGCGACTATGGCTACACCTTC
CASSPGGDYGYTF
>TRBV19|-|-|TRBJ1-6
TGTGCCAGTAGTTTGGGCGGGTTCGGATCACCCCTCCACTTT
CASSLGGFGSPLHF
>TRBV4-2|once|-|TRBJ1-3
TGTGCCAGCAGCCAAGACCCCTCCCTCTCTGGAAACACCATATATTTT
CASSQDPSLSGNTIYF
>TRBV15|-|-|TRBJ2-3
TGTGCCACCAGCCTAAAGAACGCGGGAGATACGCAGTATTTT
CATSLKNAGDTQYF
>TRBV4-3|-|-|TRBJ2-3
TGCGCCAGCAGCCAAGACGGGCAGGGGCTCAGAGATACGCAGTATTTT
CASSQDGQGLRDTQYF